This entry concerns a single T cell receptor (beta chain). These data belong to a study of blood T cell repertoires in COVID-19. Turning to the study itself: Samples of COVID-19 (acute and convalescent) were obtained from the United States, Italy and Spain.

The V segment lost 4 bases and the J segment 7 bases; nucleotides outside the gene matches: 8. There are 15 residues in the CDR3. Germline values: CDR1 SGHDN, CDR2 FVKESK. TCRdb's table, derived via immunoSEQ multiplex PCR, lists solely in-frame clones and lacks some. The table lists around 160,000 clones, about four fifths of them singletons. The chain couples TRBV14 to TRBJ2-1; TRBD1 aligns across 9 bases. The clonotype was recovered from a human donor with acute or convalescent COVID-19. The donor label of this sample is uncertain. Sequenced: peripheral blood. CDR3 loop: CASSPGTGWANEQFF. DNA for the CDR3: TGTGCCAGCAGCCCAGGGACAGGGTGGGCGAATGAGCAGTTCTTC.